Below, 27 T cell receptor beta chains from the same sample are listed, as sequenced in a study of Graves' ophthalmopathy and Graves' hyperthyroidism. RNA transcripts yielded amplified TCR beta CDR3 regions. Second-round multiplex PCR came after first-round RT-PCR with HTBI primers. MiXCR was run by TCRdb on the multiplex PCR reads, yielding one entry per CDR3 protein. Seen here are over a million distinct CDR3 sequences, roughly two fifths observed once, and the top ten hold 11%. The sample was peripheral blood or thyroid tissue (not recorded which). The source is an adult man with Graves' hyperthyroidism.

The chain employs TRBV29-1 and TRBJ1-1; weak D call: TRBD1 (5 bases). The CDR3 is 15 residues long. Looked up from germline, CDR1 is SQVTM and CDR2 is ANQGSEA. CDR3 residues: CTARDPYLENTEAFF. In DNA, the CDR3 is TGCACCGCCCGGGACCCCTATTTGGAGAACACTGAAGCTTTCTTT.

This clonotype was seen repeatedly, ten times or more. The chain combines TRBV6-5 with TRBJ1-6, with a tentative D call TRBD1 (5 bases). Trimming removed 7 bases at V and 10 bases at J, with 20 bases between. Germline assignment: CDR1 MNHEY and CDR2 SVGAGI. The CDR3 length is 15 residues. Written as DNA, the CDR3 is TGTGCCAGCACCTCCTCAGGGAGACAAGGATCACCCCTCCACTTT. It yields the protein CASTSSGRQGSPLHF.

Many counts were recorded for this clonotype. This sequence joins TRBV12-3 or TRBV12-4 and TRBJ2-5, with TRBD1 as a possible D gene (5 bases). Trimming shortened V by 3 bases and J by 5 bases, and 10 bases separated the two germline ends. CDR3 length: 13 amino acids. CDR3 DNA: TGTGCCAGCAGTTTCAGGGAATGGGAGACCCAGTACTTC. Its protein product is CASSFREWETQYF.

This clonotype was recorded at least ten times. The rearrangement links TRBV7-6 to TRBJ2-5; D ambiguous. The length of the CDR3 is 12 residues. The germline CDR1 and CDR2 sequences are SGHVS and FNYEAQ. Trimming took off 5 bases at V and 6 bases at J, with 10 bases between the two ends. This CDR3 reads CASSPRTKTQYF. CDR3 nucleotides: TGTGCCAGCAGCCCCCGGACGAAGACCCAGTACTTC.

This clonotype was seen ten or more times. This rearrangement joins TRBV29-1 to TRBJ1-1; D uncertain. This CDR3 has 11 residues. Per germline, CDR1 SQVTM and CDR2 ANQGSEA. V was clipped by 7 bases and J by 2 bases, with 8 bases between them. The CDR3 spells CSAGLNTEAFF. CDR3 sequence (DNA): TGCAGCGCCGGCTTAAACACTGAAGCTTTCTTT.

This clonotype has at least ten counts. The gene calls are TRBV29-1 and TRBJ2-5, with D perhaps assigned TRBD1 or TRBD2 (5 bases each). CDR3 size: 11 residues. From germline, CDR1 is SQVTM and CDR2 ANQGSEA. The ends were cut back, 3 bases at V and 6 bases at J, with 8 bases in the middle. The DNA of the CDR3 is TGCAGCGTTGATCGGGGACAGACCCAGTACTTC. Protein: CSVDRGQTQYF.

This clonotype was seen more than once but under ten times. The chain is built from TRBV6-6 and TRBJ1-1, with D unclear. The ends were cut back, 6 bases at V and 3 bases at J, with 20 bases in the middle. Germline V CDR1 and CDR2: MNHNY, SVGAGI (reference sequence). This CDR3 region has 16 residues. The CDR3 region has the DNA TGTGCCAGCAGCCGATTATCCTCGAGTGGGGACACTGAAGCTTTCTTT. Its protein is CASSRLSSSGDTEAFF.

The gene calls are TRBV28 and TRBJ1-1; a possible D gene is TRBD1 (5 bases). V shed 6 bases and J shed 7 bases, with 6 bases lying between them. Germline assignment: CDR1 MDHEN and CDR2 SYDVKM. The CDR3 runs 10 residues. The CDR3 sequence: CASRRGEAFF. The CDR3 DNA reads TGTGCCAGCAGAAGGGGTGAAGCTTTCTTT.

This clonotype appeared many times. V usage is TRBV2 and J usage is TRBJ2-7; 7 positions agree with TRBD1. This CDR3 is built from 13 residues. V gave up 7 bases and J gave up 3 bases; unmatched junction bases: 6. Per germline, CDR1 SNHLY and CDR2 FYNNEI. CDR3 in DNA: TGTGCCAGCACCTTGGGACAGAACTACGAGCAGTACTTC. Its protein product is CASTLGQNYEQYF. Full variable domain (outside the CDR3, taken from reference TRBV2 and TRBJ2-7): EPEVTQTPSHQVTQMGQEVILRCVPISNHLYFYWYRQILGQKVEFLVSFYNNEISEKSEIFDDQFSVERPDGSNFTLKIRSTKLEDSAMYFCASTLGQNYEQYFGPGTRLTVT.

Notes on this clonotype: This may come from a read error, since a much larger clone is one base off. The genes are TRBV5-6 and TRBJ1-2; the D is unclear. V was clipped by 0 bases and J by 3 bases, with 9 bases between them. Germline loops: CDR1 SGHDT, CDR2 YYEEEE. The CDR3 is made up of 14 amino acids. CDR3 amino acids: CASSLARSHYGYTF. Written as DNA, the CDR3 is TGTGCCAGCAGCTTGGCCAGGTCTCACTATGGCTACACCTTC.

Comments on this clonotype: A read error may account for a junction end that differs from germline. The V gene is TRBV10-2, the J gene TRBJ2-7; 7 bases agree with TRBD1. The CDR3 extends over 15 amino acids. Germline V gene data show CDR1 as WSHSY and CDR2 as SAAADI. CDR3 sequence: CASRPLTGMSYEQYF. In DNA, the CDR3 is TGTGCCAGCAGACCTTTGACAGGGATGTCCTACGAGCAGTACTTC.

The V gene is TRBV3-1, the J gene TRBJ1-3; TRBD1 agrees at 8 bases. V lost 2 bases and J lost 4; bases outside the gene matches: 16. Germline V lookup: CDR1 LGHDT, CDR2 YNNKEL (reference sequence). The CDR3 spans 19 residues. The CDR3 bases are TGTGCCAGCAGCCAAAGTAACACAGGGGGACGAGGAGCGGGAAACACCATATATTTT. Translation gives CASSQSNTGGRGAGNTIYF.

The V gene is TRBV7-8, the J gene TRBJ2-5; 8 bases line up with TRBD2. The CDR3 contains 15 residues. Unmatched junction bases numbered 5, after V lost 4 bases and J lost 1 base. Germline V gene lookup returns CDR1 SGHVS and CDR2 FQNEAQ. Here the CDR3 DNA reads TGTGCCAGCAGCTACCCGGGACTAGGCCAAGAGACCCAGTACTTC. Its translation: CASSYPGLGQETQYF.

In its sample, this clonotype was seen many times. The V call is TRBV15, the J call TRBJ1-2; D gene uncertain. Germline values: CDR1 LNHNV, CDR2 YYDKDF (reference sequence). Trimming stripped 1 base from V and 0 bases from J, with 9 bases between. The CDR3 covers 15 residues. CDR3 nucleotides: TGTGCCACCAGCAGAGCCCGGGCAGCTAACTATGGCTACACCTTC. It codes for CATSRARAANYGYTF.

On this clonotype: The junction differs from germline at one of its ends, possibly a read error. V gene TRBV10-3 combines with J gene TRBJ2-7; 12 positions match TRBD1. This CDR3 region has 15 residues. Germline V gene lookup returns CDR1 ENHRY and CDR2 SYGVKD. CDR3 nucleotide sequence: TGTGCCAGCAGTGGGGGACAGGGGGCCTCCTACGAGCAGTACTTC. The encoded protein is CASSGGQGASYEQYF.

For the CDR3, the DNA is TGTGCCAGCAGTGACGTGAATGAAGCTTTCTTT. Its translation is CASSDVNEAFF. The genes are TRBV6-5 and TRBJ1-1; no definite D call. Germline V CDR1 and CDR2: MNHEY, SVGAGI. V lost 5 bases and J 7 bases, leaving 8 bases between the germline ends. This CDR3 is built from 11 residues.

In its sample, this clonotype was seen once. The chain is built from TRBV9 and TRBJ1-2; D may be TRBD1 (5 bases). This CDR3 contains 14 residues. The V gene lost 4 bases and the J gene lost 4 bases, with 14 bases spanning the gap. Germline values: CDR1 SGDLS, CDR2 YYNGEE. The DNA for the CDR3 is TGTGCCAGCAGCCCCTGGGGGGGACTCTATGGCTACACCTTC. It is translated as CASSPWGGLYGYTF.

As for this clonotype: A much larger clonotype is one base distant, so this may be a read error. The chain couples TRBV7-6 to TRBJ2-7; 7 bases are shared with TRBD1. There are 15 residues in the CDR3. Germline V lookup: CDR1 SGHVS, CDR2 FNYEAQ. The V and J ends lost 1 base and 1 base, in that order; junction bases with no gene match: 4. CDR3 in amino acids: CASSLEGTESYEQYF. The DNA for the CDR3 is TGTGCCAGCAGCTTAGAAGGGACAGAGTCCTACGAGCAGTACTTC.

This clonotype was counted a few times. The chain couples TRBV6-5 to TRBJ2-7; no firm D call. The V end lost 2 bases, the J end lost 1 base, and 12 bases lay between the germline ends. This CDR3 is 15 amino acids long. CDR1 is MNHEY, CDR2 SVGAGI, per germline. The CDR3 reads CASSYEGPRSYEQYF. For the CDR3, the DNA is TGTGCCAGCAGTTACGAAGGGCCCCGTTCCTACGAGCAGTACTTC.

The gene calls are TRBV13 and TRBJ1-6; 10 bases agree with TRBD1. CDR1 is PRHDT, CDR2 FYEKMQ, per germline (reference sequence). The CDR3 sequence is 15 residues long. The V and J ends lost 5 bases and 9 bases, in that order; junction bases with no gene match: 7. The CDR3 DNA follows: TGTGCCAGCAGCCCCCGAGGACAGGGGGGTTCACCCCTCCACTTT. This gives the protein CASSPRGQGGSPLHF.

This clonotype was counted at least ten times. A read error may account for a junction end that differs from germline. J is TRBJ2-7 and V is TRBV5-1; D gene ambiguous. CDR3 length: 14 residues. CDR1 SGHRS and CDR2 YFSETQ come from the germline V gene. The CDR3 protein is CASSLSTIQDEQYF. The CDR3 DNA is TGTGCCAGCAGCTTAAGCACGATCCAGGATGAGCAGTACTTC.

This clonotype was recorded a few times. The chain has TRBV12-3 or TRBV12-4 and TRBJ2-7, with 7 bases that match TRBD1. The CDR3 totals 13 residues. Unmatched junction bases numbered 5, after V lost 3 bases and J lost 6 bases. The CDR3 bases are TGTGCCAGCAGTTTGGCTAGGGGGCTCGAGCAGTACTTC. Its protein is CASSLARGLEQYF.

The chain couples TRBV11-2 to TRBJ2-5; D not certain. The germline gives CDR1 SGHAT, CDR2 FQNNGV. This CDR3 comprises 15 residues. V lost 6 bases and J lost 4, with 18 bases in between. As DNA, the CDR3 is TGTGCCAGCAGTTTATTACGGGTTGTAGGAGAGACCCAGTACTTC. This translates into CASSLLRVVGETQYF.

The J gene is TRBJ2-2, the V gene TRBV19; 7 nucleotides align to TRBD1. CDR3 length: 12 residues. Germline V gene sequence: CDR1 LNHDA, CDR2 SQIVND (reference sequence). J was trimmed by 7 bases and V by 6 bases; bases with no gene match: 2. Here the CDR3 DNA reads TGTGCCAGTAGGACAGGGATCGGGGAGCTGTTTTTT. It translates to CASRTGIGELFF.

This clonotype showed up just a few times. This sequence joins TRBV12-3 or TRBV12-4 and TRBJ1-3, with D hard to call. Trimming removed 5 bases from V and 1 base from J, with 15 bases in between. This CDR3 comprises 16 residues. In DNA, the CDR3 is TGTGCCAGCAGTCCCCTCGTCTGGGGATCTGGAAACACCATATATTTT. It is translated as CASSPLVWGSGNTIYF.

The chain is built from TRBV7-2 and TRBJ1-1; D gene unclear. The CDR3 is 16 residues long. The germline CDR1 and CDR2 sequences are SGHTA and FQGNSA. Trimming shortened V by 8 bases and J by 4 bases, and 23 bases separated the two germline ends. DNA of the CDR3: TGTGCCAGCGGCCAAGATGTGCCGGTAAGGACCACTGAAGCTTTCTTT. Translating it yields CASGQDVPVRTTEAFF.

The rearrangement uses TRBV20-1 and TRBJ1-1; D not resolved. V lost 6 bases and J 6 bases, leaving 14 bases between the germline ends. This CDR3 has 12 amino acids. CDR1 is DFQATT, CDR2 SNEGSKA, per germline (reference sequence). The CDR3 protein is CSAKDRRPEAFF. For the CDR3, the DNA is TGCAGTGCCAAAGATCGGAGACCTGAAGCTTTCTTT.